Listed below are T cell receptor beta chains from one sample, sequenced in a study of beta chain features in type 1 diabetes. This table comes from immunoSEQ multiplex PCR, and its TCRdb copy is limited to in-frame clones, with some not included. The repertoire holds some 270,000 clones, with 9.5% to 13% as singletons. Material: naive CD4+ T cells from blood. Receptors originate from a man between 25 and 39 years old with type 1 diabetes. Each CDR3 is given with its conserved first and last residue. Each record gives: clone size, J gene, D gene, V gene, CDR3 protein, CDR3 DNA. The D gene is left open where the match is weak. Not every row has a clone size; where given, it reads once, few, many or a size class.

few,TRBJ2-1,TRBD2,TRBV7-6,CASSLAQGLAGRQFF,TGTGCCAGCAGCTTAGCGCAGGGACTAGCGGGGAGGCAGTTCTTC
NA,TRBJ2-1,TRBD2,TRBV5-1,CASSPTGTSGGYNEQFF,TGCGCCAGCAGCCCTACCGGGACTAGCGGGGGCTACAATGAGCAGTTCTTC
NA,TRBJ1-3,TRBD1,TRBV30,CAWSVRGHGNTIYF,TGTGCCTGGAGTGTAAGGGGGCATGGAAACACCATATATTTT
NA,TRBJ1-6,TRBD1,TRBV30,CAWSVIQGLGSPLHF,TGTGCCTGGAGTGTAATACAGGGGCTAGGATCACCCCTCCACTTT
few,TRBJ2-2,NA,TRBV19,CASTSLSTGELFF,TGTGCCAGTACTAGCCTCAGCACCGGGGAGCTGTTTTTT
NA,TRBJ2-2,TRBD2,TRBV7-2,CASSRTSGAGELFF,TGTGCCAGCAGCCGGACTAGCGGGGCCGGGGAGCTGTTTTTT
NA,TRBJ1-6,NA,TRBV30,CAWRVSSYNSPLHF,TGTGCCTGGAGGGTGAGCTCCTATAATTCACCCCTCCACTTT
NA,TRBJ2-7,TRBD2,TRBV27,CASSSSGGSYEQYF,TGTGCCAGCAGTTCTAGCGGGGGCTCCTACGAGCAGTACTTC
NA,TRBJ2-3,TRBD2,TRBV4-2,CASSQEVLAGGTDTQYF,TGTGCCAGCAGCCAAGAGGTTCTGGCGGGGGGAACAGATACGCAGTATTTT
NA,TRBJ2-3,TRBD2,TRBV6-1,CASSVSGGSDTQYF,TGTGCCAGCAGTGTTAGCGGGGGGTCAGATACGCAGTATTTT
few,TRBJ2-3,TRBD1,TRBV10-1,CASRGQGADTQYF,TGCGCCAGCAGGGGACAGGGAGCAGATACGCAGTATTTT
few,TRBJ2-3,NA,TRBV6-5,CASRFGSTDTQYF,TGTGCCAGCAGATTCGGGAGCACAGATACGCAGTATTTT
few,TRBJ2-3,TRBD2,TRBV7-9,CASSPGLAGGTDTQYF,TGTGCCAGCAGCCCGGGACTAGCGGGGGGCACAGATACGCAGTATTTT
once,TRBJ2-3,NA,TRBV2,CASRQGVTDTQYF,TGTGCCAGCAGGCAGGGTGTGACAGATACGCAGTATTTT
NA,TRBJ1-6,NA,TRBV7-3,CASSFIETGLSPLHF,TGTGCCAGCAGCTTCATCGAAACAGGGCTTTCACCCCTCCACTTT
NA,TRBJ2-5,TRBD1,TRBV5-1,CASSLRTGGQETQYF,TGCGCCAGCAGCCTTCGGACAGGTGGGCAAGAGACCCAGTACTTC
NA,TRBJ2-1,NA,TRBV13,CASSKRKAAHYEQFF,TGTGCCAGCAGCAAAAGAAAAGCCGCCCATTATGAGCAGTTCTTC
NA,TRBJ2-5,NA,TRBV5-4,CAVQWTPEETQYF,TGTGCCGTTCAATGGACACCGGAGGAGACCCAGTACTTC
few,TRBJ1-4,NA,TRBV6-5,CASSYSRELEREKLFF,TGTGCCAGCAGTTACTCGAGGGAATTGGAGCGGGAAAAACTGTTTTTT
NA,TRBJ1-1,NA,TRBV19,CASRRYTVNTEAFF,TGTGCCAGTAGACGTTACACAGTAAACACTGAAGCTTTCTTT
NA,TRBJ2-5,NA,TRBV5-1,CASSLEPGGETQYF,TGCGCCAGCAGCTTGGAACCAGGAGGAGAGACCCAGTACTTC
few,TRBJ2-7,TRBD2,TRBV6-6,CASSYLLGGSGEQYF,TGTGCCAGCAGTTACTTACTGGGAGGGTCGGGCGAGCAGTACTTC
NA,TRBJ2-5,TRBD2,TRBV27,CASSSGGLWETQYF,TGTGCCAGCAGTAGCGGGGGGCTGTGGGAGACCCAGTACTTC
few,TRBJ2-3,TRBD2,TRBV5-1,CASSPRGLAGTDTQYF,TGCGCCAGCAGCCCCCGGGGACTAGCGGGCACAGATACGCAGTATTTT
NA,TRBJ1-2,NA,TRBV7-9,CASSLDGGRRNGYTF,TGTGCCAGCAGCCTAGACGGAGGCAGGAGGAATGGCTACACCTTC
NA,TRBJ2-2,NA,TRBV11-2,CASSSSPRGGPNTGELFF,TGTGCCAGCAGCTCGAGCCCTAGGGGTGGCCCGAACACCGGGGAGCTGTTTTTT
NA,TRBJ2-5,TRBD1,TRBV9,CASSITGVGETQYF,TGTGCCAGCAGCATTACAGGGGTCGGGGAGACCCAGTACTTC
NA,TRBJ2-1,NA,TRBV5-4,CASNLRGGSYNEQFF,TGTGCCAGCAACCTGAGGGGGGGCTCCTACAATGAGCAGTTCTTC
NA,TRBJ1-2,TRBD1,TRBV9,CASSATDRPINAGYTF,TGTGCCAGCAGCGCCACGGACAGGCCCATCAATGCGGGCTACACCTTC
few,TRBJ2-1,NA,TRBV28,CASSLSSYNEQFF,TGTGCCAGCAGTCTGAGCTCCTACAATGAGCAGTTCTTC
NA,TRBJ2-7,NA,TRBV4-3,CASSQDVRGANYEQYF,TGCGCCAGCAGCCAAGATGTCCGCGGAGCAAATTACGAGCAGTACTTC
NA,TRBJ2-6,NA,TRBV19,CASRGHRTSGANVLTF,TGTGCCAGTAGGGGACACCGGACCTCTGGGGCCAACGTCCTGACTTTC
NA,TRBJ2-3,NA,TRBV6-1,CASCEGGTTSTDTQYF,TGTGCCAGTTGTGAAGGGGGGACAACTAGCACAGATACGCAGTATTTT
NA,TRBJ2-1,NA,TRBV27,CASSLKYGKGSSYNEQFF,TGTGCCAGCAGTTTAAAGTACGGGAAGGGAAGCTCCTACAATGAGCAGTTCTTC
NA,TRBJ2-5,NA,TRBV11-2,CASRRGTETQYF,TGTGCCAGCAGGAGGGGGACAGAGACCCAGTACTTC
NA,TRBJ2-5,NA,TRBV7-8,CASSLDGAETQYF,TGTGCCAGCAGCTTAGATGGGGCCGAGACCCAGTACTTC
few,TRBJ1-5,TRBD1,TRBV5-1,CASSADGTGDVPPQHF,TGCGCCAGCAGCGCCGATGGGACAGGGGATGTTCCGCCCCAGCATTTT
few,TRBJ1-2,NA,TRBV7-2,CASSLQGRNYGYTF,TGTGCCAGCAGCTTACAGGGCAGGAACTATGGCTACACCTTC
NA,TRBJ1-1,TRBD1,TRBV7-2,CASRRQGDTEAFF,TGTGCCAGCAGAAGACAGGGAGACACTGAAGCTTTCTTT
NA,TRBJ2-7,TRBD1,TRBV7-2,CASSSGTDYEQYF,TGTGCCAGCAGCTCCGGGACAGACTACGAGCAGTACTTC
NA,TRBJ1-2,NA,TRBV30,CAWSADGERGYTF,TGTGCCTGGAGCGCAGACGGAGAGAGGGGCTACACCTTC
NA,TRBJ2-5,NA,TRBV7-9,CASSLSQGLFLETQYF,TGTGCCAGCAGCTTATCCCAGGGGTTATTCCTTGAGACCCAGTACTTC
few,TRBJ2-3,NA,TRBV7-2,CASSPGWQDTQYF,TGTGCCAGCAGCCCGGGATGGCAGGATACGCAGTATTTT
few,TRBJ2-5,NA,TRBV29-1,CSASPGIGETQYF,TGCAGCGCAAGCCCGGGGATTGGGGAGACCCAGTACTTC
few,TRBJ2-2,NA,TRBV18,CASSTGQNTGELFF,TGTGCCAGCTCGACGGGACAGAACACCGGGGAGCTGTTTTTT
NA,TRBJ2-2,NA,TRBV6-5,CASTLRSSRGGELFF,TGTGCCAGCACCTTACGAAGTTCGCGCGGCGGGGAGCTGTTTTTT
few,TRBJ1-1,TRBD1,TRBV14,CASSQDFPGGTTEAFF,TGTGCCAGCAGCCAAGACTTTCCAGGGGGGACCACTGAAGCTTTCTTT
few,TRBJ2-7,NA,TRBV6-5,CASSAGRGLEQYF,TGTGCCAGCAGTGCCGGTCGAGGGCTTGAGCAGTACTTC
few,TRBJ2-1,NA,TRBV5-4,CASSLGGVYGLYNEQFF,TGTGCCAGCAGCTTGGGGGGAGTTTATGGGCTGTACAATGAGCAGTTCTTC
NA,TRBJ2-6,NA,TRBV11-2,CASSVLGGGGDVLTF,TGTGCCAGCAGCGTCCTTGGTGGGGGCGGAGACGTCCTGACTTTC
NA,TRBJ1-1,TRBD1,TRBV6-6,CASSWTGENTEAFF,TGTGCCAGCAGCTGGACAGGGGAGAACACTGAAGCTTTCTTT
few,TRBJ2-1,TRBD2,TRBV9,CASSRRTSGGEQFF,TGTGCCAGCAGCCGCCGGACTAGCGGTGGTGAGCAGTTCTTC
NA,TRBJ2-3,TRBD1,TRBV11-3,CASSTGTARTDTQYF,TGTGCCAGCAGTACGGGGACAGCCCGCACAGATACGCAGTATTTT
NA,TRBJ1-6,NA,TRBV6-5,CASSYSTVSNSPLHF,TGTGCCAGCAGTTACTCGACAGTAAGCAATTCACCCCTCCACTTT